This TCR beta chain was recovered during a study of blood T cell repertoires in COVID-19. Study-level background: T cells, B-cell-depleted T cells, or PBMCs supplied cDNA or gDNA.

Losses at the gene ends were 6 bases for V and 1 base for J; bases not matched to a gene: 5. The CDR3 totals 16 residues. The V gene's germline CDR1 is LGHDT and CDR2 YNNKEL (reference sequence). Only in-frame clones appear in the TCRdb table, and some are missing; sequencing was by immunoSEQ multiplex PCR. The sample records under 300,000 clones, 70% to 90% being singletons. This clone occurred once. Source material: peripheral blood. The receptor comes from a woman aged 55-70 years with active or convalescent COVID-19. The rearrangement uses TRBV3-1 (or the pseudogene TRBV3-2) and TRBJ2-5; 13 bases are shared with TRBD2. CDR3 amino acids: CASRFTSGGAQETQYF. The CDR3 DNA follows: TGTGCCAGCAGATTCACTAGCGGGGGGGCCCAAGAGACCCAGTACTTC.